These 15 T cell receptor beta chains came from one sample sequenced in a study of early T cells in non-severe SARS-CoV-2 infection. TCRdb recomputed calls from the 5' RACE reads with MiXCR, one row per CDR3 protein. Here the sample spans tens of thousands of distinct CDR3 sequences, roughly a tenth being singletons. The specimen was whole blood. Receptors originate from an adult who was a healthcare worker with PCR-confirmed SARS-CoV-2 infection or an uninfected control (not recorded which).

This sequence joins TRBV29-1 and TRBJ2-7; D is perhaps TRBD1 or TRBD2 (5 bases each). The length of the CDR3 is 13 residues. Germline lookup yields CDR1 SQVTM and CDR2 ANQGSEA. The V end lost 6 bases, the J end lost 7 bases, and 19 bases lay between the germline ends. The CDR3 DNA follows: TGCAGCGTCCTAAGACACCGGGACGAAGAGCAGTACTTC. It translates to CSVLRHRDEEQYF.

This clonotype was detected ten times or more. The V call is TRBV11-3, the J call TRBJ2-3; 7 bases align to TRBD2. J gave up 1 base and V 5 bases, and 3 bases lay outside the gene matches. Germline V CDR1 and CDR2: SGHNT, YENEEA. The CDR3 sequence is 14 residues long. The CDR3 spells CASSPGLRTDTQYF. The CDR3 nucleotides are TGTGCCAGCAGCCCGGGACTACGCACAGATACGCAGTATTTT.

The chain employs TRBV29-1 and TRBJ2-7; possible D gene TRBD1, 5 bases. This CDR3 spans 13 amino acids. In germline, CDR1 is SQVTM, CDR2 ANQGSEA. Between the trimmed V and J ends, which lost 2 bases and 0 bases, there was a span of 8 bases. The CDR3 loop is CSVESGNSYEQYF. The CDR3 region has the DNA TGCAGCGTTGAATCAGGGAACTCCTACGAGCAGTACTTC.

The chain carries TRBV20-1 and TRBJ2-1; 7 positions match TRBD2. V lost 3 bases, J lost 13 bases, and 6 bases stayed unmatched. The CDR3 is 11 amino acids. Looked up from germline, CDR1 is DFQATT and CDR2 is SNEGSKA (reference sequence). Here the CDR3 reads CSARSGTTQFF. The CDR3 DNA is TGCAGTGCTAGGTCCGGGACTACCCAGTTCTTC.

This chain uses TRBV9 with TRBJ1-1; D possibly corresponds to TRBD1 (6 bases). The V gene's germline CDR1 is SGDLS and CDR2 YYNGEE. The CDR3 runs to 14 residues. Trimming pared 4 bases from V and 6 bases from J, leaving 16 bases between. The CDR3 DNA reads TGTGCCAGCAGCCCTACGGGGGGCGGCGCTGAAGCTTTCTTT. Encoded protein: CASSPTGGGAEAFF.

This clonotype was counted many times. The CDR3 loop reads CASGPPRGSGNQPQHF. CDR3 DNA: TGTGCTAGTGGTCCCCCGAGGGGGTCCGGAAATCAGCCCCAGCATTTT. This chain connects TRBV12-5 to TRBJ1-5; possible D gene TRBD1, 6 bases. CDR1 LGHNT and CDR2 FRNRAP come from the germline V gene. The germline V and J ends were trimmed by 5 bases and 4 bases, with 18 bases remaining between them. There are 16 residues in the CDR3.

This clonotype showed up many times. This chain joins TRBV29-1 and TRBJ2-7, with 11 nucleotides matching TRBD2. Trimming removed 7 bases from V and 2 bases from J; junction bases left unmatched: 10. From germline, CDR1 is SQVTM and CDR2 ANQGSEA. This CDR3 spans 15 amino acids. The CDR3 here is CSADIAGGTTYEQYF. CDR3 in DNA: TGCAGCGCCGATATAGCGGGGGGGACAACCTACGAGCAGTACTTC.

This clonotype was counted between two and nine times. Written as DNA, the CDR3 is TGTGCCAGCTCACGCGACCCCCAGGGTAGCACAGATACGCAGTATTTT. This encodes CASSRDPQGSTDTQYF. V gene TRBV18 combines with J gene TRBJ2-3; D possibly corresponds to TRBD1 (5 bases). The CDR3 contains 16 residues. Per the germline V gene, CDR1 is KGHSH and CDR2 is LQKENI. Trimming took off 4 bases at V and 0 bases at J, with 14 bases between the two ends.

This clonotype came up many times. J is TRBJ2-7 and V is TRBV14; D uncertain. The CDR3 spans 15 residues. V was shortened by 1 base and J by 5 bases, with 15 bases between the two germline ends. The germline CDR1 and CDR2 sequences are SGHDN and FVKESK. In DNA, the CDR3 is TGTGCCAGCAGCCAAGTCGTTTGGGGTAGCCACGAGCAGTACTTC. Translated, it gives CASSQVVWGSHEQYF.

J is TRBJ2-3 and V is TRBV12-3 or TRBV12-4, with D possibly matching TRBD2 (6 bases). CDR3 length: 14 amino acids. V shed 5 bases and J shed 0 bases, with 9 bases lying between them. The CDR3 reads CASSLGTSTDTQYF. In DNA form, the CDR3 reads TGTGCCAGCAGTCTTGGGACTAGCACAGATACGCAGTATTTT.

The chain is built from TRBV27 and TRBJ2-7; perhaps D is TRBD1 or TRBD2 (5 bases each). The germline V and J ends were trimmed by 5 bases and 4 bases, with 12 bases remaining between them. The CDR3 has 13 amino acids. Germline CDR1 MNHEY, CDR2 SMNVEV (reference sequence). CDR3 in amino acids: CASSEGSRYEQYF. CDR3 DNA: TGTGCCAGCAGTGAGGGGTCGAGGTACGAGCAGTACTTC.

In its sample, this clonotype was seen a few times. At one end, the junction sequence differs from germline, possibly due to a read error. The rearrangement uses TRBV18 and TRBJ1-2; TRBD1 agrees at 12 bases. From germline, CDR1 is KGHSH and CDR2 LQKENI. This CDR3 is 12 amino acids long. CDR3 protein: CASSPGTGGFFF. CDR3 sequence (DNA): TGTGCCAGCTCACCAGGGACAGGGGGCTTCTTCTTC.

The sample holds many counts of this clonotype. The gene calls are TRBV6-5 and TRBJ1-3, with unresolved D. Germline V gene data show CDR1 as MNHEY and CDR2 as SVGAGI. The CDR3 sequence is 15 residues long. The germline V and J ends were trimmed by 6 bases and 0 bases, with 12 bases remaining between them. In DNA, the CDR3 is TGTGCCAGCAGCAGAGGCAGCAGCTCTGGAAACACCATATATTTT. This encodes CASSRGSSSGNTIYF.

This clonotype was observed at least ten times. The chain couples TRBV10-3 to TRBJ2-7; D is ambiguous. Germline CDR1 ENHRY, CDR2 SYGVKD. CDR3 length equals 13 residues. Trimming removed 8 bases at V and 0 bases at J, with 11 bases between. CDR3 region: CAILYRSSYEQYF. The DNA for the CDR3 is TGTGCCATCCTCTACCGAAGCTCCTACGAGCAGTACTTC.

In this sample, this clonotype turned up many times. The chain has TRBV14 and TRBJ1-1; D gene uncertain. This CDR3 has 15 residues. Germline CDR1 SGHDN, CDR2 FVKESK. V was pared by 0 bases and J by 10 bases, with 18 bases between. In nucleotides, the CDR3 is TGTGCCAGCAGCCAAGATCCCCCGGGTATGATAGGAGCTTTCTTT. Translating it yields CASSQDPPGMIGAFF.